This T cell receptor (beta chain) was recorded in a study of T cells in Graves' hyperthyroidism and ophthalmopathy. About this clonotype itself: Its cognate antigen is unknown.

Germline CDR1 SGHTA, CDR2 FQGTGA. The CDR3 loop spans 13 amino acids. V shed 0 bases and J shed 9 bases, with 9 bases lying between them. General study findings and limits: Peripheral blood also featured most of the thyroid clonotypes expanded above 0.001. Ophthalmopathy was model-predicted a median roughly six months pre-onset.

Amplification targeted TCR beta CDR3 regions from RNA transcripts. A set of HTBI primers served as the primers for a first-round RT-PCR of the TCR CDR3. TCRdb fed the multiplex PCR reads into MiXCR, producing one record per CDR3 protein. The sample consists of more than 150,000 distinct CDR3 sequences, more than 15% of them appearing once. Not enrolled were patients with uncontrolled infection, other autoimmune disease, pregnancy or lactation. Fresh 10 ml peripheral blood yielded PBMCs. The clonotype originates from a woman aged 45-65 years with Graves' hyperthyroidism. The J gene is TRBJ2-1, the V gene TRBV7-3, with D unresolved. Source material: blood. The CDR3 nucleotides read TGTGCCAGCAGCTTAACGTTTAGCAGTGAGCAGTTCTTC. Its protein is CASSLTFSSEQFF.